Shown below are 5 T cell receptor beta chains from a single sample sequenced in a study of control samples from healthy donors and cancer patients. Profiling relied on immunoSEQ multiplex PCR, and the TCRdb table lists in-frame clones only, not all of them. The profile shows 200,000 or so clones, about 94% of them singletons. Input material: blood. Source of these receptors: a man in his fifties or sixties in good health.

V and J are TRBV5-1 and TRBJ1-5; 7 positions match TRBD1. Germline values: CDR1 SGHRS, CDR2 YFSETQ. This CDR3 is built from 15 residues. V trimming: 0 bases; J trimming: 6 bases; junction bases outside the gene matches: 6. The CDR3 DNA follows: TGCGCCAGCAGCTTGGCCGCAGGGGACAGTCAGCCCCAGCATTTT. Protein: CASSLAAGDSQPQHF.

The chain has TRBV18 and TRBJ1-1; 7 positions agree with TRBD1. Per the germline V gene, CDR1 is KGHSH and CDR2 is LQKENI. The CDR3 covers 14 residues. V shed 4 bases, J shed 0 bases, and the junction held 2 bases outside the gene matches. Here the CDR3 reads CASSLTGMNTEAFF. CDR3 bases: TGTGCCAGCTCACTGACAGGGATGAACACTGAAGCTTTCTTT. Variable domain in full (rest from reference TRBV18 and TRBJ1-1): NAGVMQNPRHLVRRRGQEARLRCSPMKGHSHVYWYRQLPEEGLKFMVYLQKENIIDESGMPKERFSAEFPKEGPSILRIQQVVRGDSAAYFCASSLTGMNTEAFFGQGTRLTVV.

The chain employs TRBV11-2 and TRBJ2-1, with D uncertain. This CDR3 has 13 residues. V dropped 0 bases and J dropped 8 bases, with 8 bases sitting between them. From germline, CDR1 is SGHAT and CDR2 FQNNGV. The CDR3 DNA is TGTGCCAGCAGCTTAGAGGCCCCCTATGAGCAGTTCTTC. Translation gives CASSLEAPYEQFF.

This chain connects TRBV24-1 to TRBJ1-2; possibly TRBD1 for D (5 bases). This CDR3 region has 12 residues. Trimming took 4 bases from V and 7 from J, leaving 9 bases between them. Germline V lookup: CDR1 KGHDR, CDR2 SFDVKD. The CDR3 DNA follows: TGTGCCACCAGTGAAGGGGTAGTTGGCTACACCTTC. As protein: CATSEGVVGYTF.

The chain carries TRBV7-2 and TRBJ1-2; D not certain. Trimming left V 8 bases short and J 4 bases short, with 11 bases between. Germline CDR1 reads SGHTA; CDR2 reads FQGNSA. The CDR3 loop spans 12 amino acids. This chain's CDR3 is CASSHSSYGYTF. The CDR3 nucleotides read TGTGCCAGCTCCCATTCCAGCTATGGCTACACCTTC.